The rows below give T cell receptor beta chains drawn from one sample of a study of shared clonotypes between healthy human individuals. Repertoires were generated with immunoSEQ multiplex PCR, while TCRdb's copy carries only in-frame clones and drops some. The sample has over a million clones, more than 95% seen once. The specimen was naive CD4+ T cells sorted from blood. The receptors were gathered from a man younger than 40 in good health. CDR3s include the opening cysteine and the closing phenylalanine or tryptophan. The order of the fields is J gene, clone size, D gene, V gene, CDR3 length, CDR3 protein, CDR3 DNA. D genes are given only for firm matches. Not all rows give a size; the values are once, few, many and, for expanded clones, a class.

TRBJ2-7,.,.,TRBV27,13,CASSSAGVYEQYF,TGTGCCAGCAGTTCAGCAGGAGTCTACGAGCAGTACTTC
TRBJ1-1,once,.,TRBV5-1,15,CASSLEYSSETEAFF,TGCGCCAGCAGCTTGGAATATAGTAGTGAAACTGAAGCTTTCTTT
TRBJ2-3,.,.,TRBV2,14,CASSDKGYSDTQYF,TGTGCCAGCAGTGATAAGGGTTACTCAGATACGCAGTATTTT
TRBJ1-5,.,.,TRBV10-3,12,CAISKQGQPQHF,TGTGCCATCAGTAAGCAAGGGCAGCCCCAGCATTTT
TRBJ2-2,.,.,TRBV18,15,CASSPGTASTGELFF,TGTGCCAGCTCACCAGGGACTGCGTCCACCGGGGAGCTGTTTTTT
TRBJ2-1,.,.,TRBV27,16,CASSLLALKGNNEQFF,TGTGCCAGCAGTTTATTGGCTCTGAAGGGAAACAATGAGCAGTTCTTC
TRBJ2-5,.,TRBD1,TRBV5-4,15,CASSPGTGGAETQYF,TGTGCCAGCAGCCCCGGGACAGGGGGCGCGGAGACCCAGTACTTC
TRBJ2-3,.,TRBD2,TRBV9,15,CASSQTSGRLYTQYF,TGTGCCAGCAGTCAAACTAGCGGGAGATTATATACGCAGTATTTT
TRBJ2-7,.,TRBD1,TRBV7-9,14,CASSLPGTATIQYF,TGTGCCAGCAGCTTACCCGGGACAGCTACGATACAGTACTTC
TRBJ2-1,.,TRBD2,TRBV20-1,10,CSAGLDEQFF,TGCAGTGCAGGACTAGATGAGCAGTTCTTC
TRBJ2-3,.,.,TRBV2,14,CASIPDRSTDTQYF,TGTGCCAGCATTCCCGACAGAAGCACAGATACGCAGTATTTT
TRBJ2-1,.,TRBD2,TRBV6-4,16,CASSKTSGNPYNEQFF,TGTGCCAGCAGCAAGACTAGCGGGAACCCCTACAATGAGCAGTTCTTC
TRBJ1-2,.,.,TRBV6-5,14,CASSYGSGGSGYTF,TGTGCCAGCAGTTACGGATCTGGGGGAAGTGGCTACACCTTC
TRBJ2-7,few,.,TRBV5-4,12,CASSLSSYEQYF,TGTGCCAGCAGCCTGTCGTCTTACGAGCAGTACTTC
TRBJ2-5,.,TRBD2,TRBV5-4,16,CASREGLAGGSGTQYF,TGTGCCAGCAGGGAGGGACTAGCGGGAGGTTCAGGGACCCAGTACTTC
TRBJ1-1,.,TRBD1,TRBV7-9,15,CASSSDRALNTEAFF,TGTGCCAGCAGCTCGGACAGGGCCTTGAACACTGAAGCTTTCTTT
TRBJ1-5,.,.,TRBV7-9,14,CASSWDGVNQPQHF,TGTGCCAGCAGCTGGGACGGTGTCAATCAGCCCCAGCATTTT
TRBJ2-3,.,.,TRBV5-1,20,CASSDTGVSASGGGWDTQYF,TGCGCCAGCAGCGATACAGGGGTCTCGGCTAGCGGAGGGGGTTGGGATACGCAGTATTTT
TRBJ2-6,.,TRBD1,TRBV28,14,CASRSTGENNVLTF,TGTGCCAGCAGATCGACAGGGGAAAACAACGTCCTGACTTTC
TRBJ2-5,.,.,TRBV9,14,CASSSRAYQETQYF,TGTGCCAGCAGCTCCCGAGCGTACCAAGAGACCCAGTACTTC
TRBJ2-7,.,.,TRBV10-2,14,CASRASLVNYEQYF,TGCGCCAGCAGGGCTAGTCTTGTCAACTACGAGCAGTACTTC
TRBJ2-1,.,.,TRBV12-2,17,CASLETSGFSSYNEQFF,TGTGCAAGTCTGGAGACTAGCGGGTTCAGCTCCTACAATGAGCAGTTCTTC
TRBJ2-5,.,.,TRBV5-6,12,CASSLNLETQYF,TGTGCCAGCAGCTTGAACTTAGAGACCCAGTACTTC
TRBJ2-7,.,.,TRBV29-1,14,CSVSTKGISYEQYF,TGCAGCGTCTCGACCAAAGGGATCTCCTACGAGCAGTACTTC
TRBJ1-2,.,TRBD1,TRBV7-9,15,CASSRRDRDNYGYTF,TGTGCCAGCAGCCGCCGGGACAGGGATAACTATGGCTACACCTTC
TRBJ1-2,.,.,TRBV19,15,CASKEQSADFYGYTF,TGTGCCAGTAAAGAACAGTCAGCCGATTTCTATGGCTACACCTTC
TRBJ2-1,.,.,TRBV19,10,CASSNNEQFF,TGTGCCAGTAGTAACAATGAGCAGTTCTTC
TRBJ2-5,once,TRBD2,TRBV7-9,15,CASSLDGRSGETQYF,TGTGCCAGCAGCTTAGACGGGAGGAGTGGAGAGACCCAGTACTTC
TRBJ2-1,.,TRBD2,TRBV28,15,CASSSLAGGPDEQFF,TGTGCCAGCAGTTCTTTAGCGGGAGGGCCTGATGAGCAGTTCTTC
TRBJ1-1,.,.,TRBV9,13,CASSVSANTEAFF,TGTGCCAGCAGCGTTAGTGCGAACACTGAAGCTTTCTTT
TRBJ2-2,.,.,TRBV5-1,13,CASSRGDTGELFF,TGCGCCAGTTCTAGGGGAGATACCGGGGAGCTGTTTTTT
TRBJ2-3,.,.,TRBV19,13,CASNGSPTDTQYF,TGTGCCAGTAACGGGAGCCCCACAGATACGCAGTATTTT
TRBJ1-4,.,.,TRBV7-9,14,CASSLRSTNEKLFF,TGTGCCAGCAGCTTACGCTCAACTAATGAAAAACTGTTTTTT
TRBJ2-2,.,TRBD1,TRBV5-1,19,CASRGQAPYGRQNTGELFF,TGCGCCAGCCGGGGACAGGCCCCTTATGGGAGACAGAACACCGGGGAGCTGTTTTTT
TRBJ2-5,.,.,TRBV27,18,CASSLSAYRRVGEETQYF,TGTGCCAGCAGTTTATCGGCTTATAGGAGGGTAGGAGAAGAGACCCAGTACTTC
TRBJ2-1,.,.,TRBV10-3,12,CATWSGSYEQFF,TGTGCCACCTGGTCGGGGAGCTATGAGCAGTTCTTC
TRBJ1-1,.,.,TRBV28,13,CASSPSMNTEAFF,TGTGCCAGCAGTCCATCCATGAACACTGAAGCTTTCTTT
TRBJ1-3,.,.,TRBV6-6,15,CASSYSGLGGNTIYF,TGTGCCAGCAGTTACTCAGGGCTGGGCGGAAACACCATATATTTT
TRBJ2-7,.,TRBD2,TRBV2,15,CASSEVASGSYEQYF,TGTGCCAGCAGTGAAGTGGCTAGCGGGAGTTACGAGCAGTACTTC
TRBJ2-7,.,.,TRBV29-1,14,CSVGSAIRFHEQYF,TGCAGCGTGGGATCAGCAATCCGATTCCACGAGCAGTACTTC
TRBJ2-7,.,.,TRBV6-6,15,CASSYRAGSSYEQYF,TGTGCCAGCAGTTATAGGGCGGGAAGCTCCTACGAGCAGTACTTC
TRBJ2-2,.,.,TRBV6-5,12,CASSYSTGELFF,TGTGCCAGCAGTTACTCCACCGGGGAGCTGTTTTTT
TRBJ2-2,.,.,TRBV6-6,15,CASSYSPGVTGELFF,TGTGCCAGCAGTTACTCGCCGGGGGTCACCGGGGAGCTGTTTTTT
TRBJ2-5,.,.,TRBV14,15,CASSQLGWYQETQYF,TGTGCCAGCAGCCAACTTGGTTGGTACCAAGAGACCCAGTACTTC
TRBJ2-7,.,.,TRBV28,12,CAIAGGRYEQYF,TGTGCCATAGCAGGGGGGCGTTACGAGCAGTACTTC
TRBJ1-5,.,.,TRBV28,15,CASRYGEVSNQPQHF,TGTGCCAGCAGATACGGGGAGGTGAGCAATCAGCCCCAGCATTTT
TRBJ1-1,.,.,TRBV27,14,CASMARGRRTEAFF,TGTGCCAGCATGGCCAGGGGCCGTCGGACTGAAGCTTTCTTT
TRBJ2-2,once,.,TRBV10-3,14,CAIRDIANTGELFF,TGTGCCATCAGGGACATCGCGAACACCGGGGAGCTGTTTTTT
TRBJ2-1,.,TRBD2,TRBV19,15,CASSSRGLAVNEQFF,TGTGCCAGTAGCTCTCGAGGACTAGCAGTCAATGAGCAGTTCTTC
TRBJ2-7,.,TRBD2,TRBV11-3,15,CASSQGLAGVGEQYF,TGTGCCAGCAGCCAGGGACTAGCGGGAGTAGGCGAGCAGTACTTC
TRBJ2-1,.,.,TRBV6-4,14,CASSEWAGSDEQFF,TGTGCCAGCAGTGAGTGGGCAGGGAGTGATGAGCAGTTCTTC
TRBJ2-7,.,.,TRBV9,14,CASSVGSSSYEQYF,TGTGCCAGCAGCGTAGGTTCTAGCTCCTACGAGCAGTACTTC
TRBJ2-5,few,TRBD1,TRBV5-1,17,CASSKHTGGPYQETQYF,TGCGCCAGCAGCAAACACACAGGGGGCCCGTACCAAGAGACCCAGTACTTC